The 3 T cell receptor beta chains listed next were all sequenced from one sample in a study of blood T cell repertoires in COVID-19. The assay was immunoSEQ multiplex PCR, and TCRdb's table has in-frame clones only and misses some. The repertoire holds around 190,000 clones, with about four fifths as singletons. Specimen: peripheral blood. The source is a woman in her fifties or sixties with COVID-19, enrolled during active disease.

The rearrangement joins TRBV6-8 to TRBJ2-1; no clear D gene. The CDR3 length is 16 residues. V dropped 9 bases and J dropped 8 bases, with 26 bases sitting between them. In germline, CDR1 is MNHGY, CDR2 SAAAGT. Here the CDR3 DNA reads TGTGCCAGTTGGGCTAATTCTTCCTTGGCATGCGATGAGCAGTTCTTC. Protein product: CASWANSSLACDEQFF.

The V call is TRBV12-3 or TRBV12-4, the J call TRBJ1-2; a possible D gene is TRBD1 (5 bases). This CDR3 region has 12 residues. V was pared by 7 bases and J by 3 bases, with 9 bases between. Here the CDR3 reads CASTQGYYGYTF. DNA of the CDR3: TGTGCCAGCACCCAGGGTTACTATGGCTACACCTTC.

V gene TRBV3-1 (or the pseudogene TRBV3-2) combines with J gene TRBJ2-1; the D gene is possibly TRBD1 (6 bases). Germline V gives CDR1 LGHDT, CDR2 YNNKEL (reference sequence). The V and J ends lost 4 bases and 5 bases respectively, with 12 bases between them. This CDR3 has 14 residues. CDR3 sequence: CASSRIGGHNEQFF. The CDR3, as DNA: TGTGCCAGCAGCCGAATAGGGGGTCACAATGAGCAGTTCTTC.